This paragraph covers one TCR beta chain sequence. This table comes from immunoSEQ multiplex PCR, and its TCRdb copy is limited to in-frame clones, with some not included. The data contain tens of thousands of clones, roughly 84% of them singletons. Germline V gene lookup returns CDR1 MNHEY and CDR2 SMNVEV (reference sequence). V was clipped by 4 bases and J by 5 bases, with 12 bases between them. This CDR3 contains 13 residues. This record comes from a study of OX40 agonist ivuxolimab in advanced cancers. This TCR was sampled from an adult with an advanced solid tumor such as melanoma, head and neck, liver or kidney cancer. The sequencing used CD4+ or CD8+ T cells sorted from blood, collected in a trial of the OX40 agonist ivuxolimab. This chain uses TRBV27 with TRBJ2-7; no clear D gene. CDR3 sequence reads: CASSYGSTNEQYF. CDR3 coding DNA: TGTGCCAGCAGTTATGGCAGTACCAACGAGCAGTACTTC.